This T cell receptor beta chain came from a study of T-cell memory formation after mild COVID-19. At the level of the study: TCR clusters mostly belonged to single donors.

Broader study findings: Cross-reactive memory appears to have joined, as suggested by some responding clones showing up in pre-infection memory. Clones which contracted sat mainly in CM and EM if CD4+, and in EMRA if CD8+.

A few counts support this clonotype. As yet, its antigen is unknown. TCRdb reprocessed the 5' RACE reads via MiXCR and lists one record per CDR3 protein. The sample has a few hundred thousand distinct CDR3 sequences, roughly 15% seen once. From germline, CDR1 is SNHLY and CDR2 FYNNEI. This CDR3 is 15 amino acids long. J lost 3 bases, V lost 3 bases, and 3 bases had no gene match. This clonotype was obtained from a man younger than 35 who had mild COVID-19 (a few samples of this study predate the infection). Cell type and time point are not known. The chain is built from TRBV2 and TRBJ1-5, with 9 bases fitting TRBD1. Sample: PBMCs or a T cell subset sorted from them (not recorded which). The CDR3 reads CASSERDRVNQPQHF. In DNA, the CDR3 is TGTGCCAGCAGTGAGAGGGACAGGGTCAATCAGCCCCAGCATTTT.